The 11 T cell receptor beta chains in this list originate from one sample, sequenced in a study of patients and donors after allogeneic stem cell transplantation. A single record per CDR3 protein comes from TCRdb applying MiXCR to the RT-PCR reads. The repertoire holds about 850 distinct CDR3 sequences, with more than 20% as singletons. Sequenced: blood, either unsorted or a sorted T cell fraction (not recorded which). These receptors originate from a human donor who was either an allogeneic HSCT recipient or a stem cell or donor lymphocyte infusion donor (not recorded which). It is not recorded whose cells these are; they may come from a transplant donor.

This clonotype was counted only a few times. The V gene is TRBV11-3, the J gene TRBJ2-1; D unresolved. Germline V CDR1 and CDR2: SGHNT, YENEEA. This CDR3 spans 18 amino acids. Trimming left V 0 bases short and J 0 bases short, with 15 bases between. DNA for the CDR3: TGTGCCAGCAGCTTAGATCAAGGTGGCAGTAGCTCCTACAATGAGCAGTTCTTC. Its translation: CASSLDQGGSSSYNEQFF.

This clonotype has only a few counts. The V gene is TRBV20-1, the J gene TRBJ1-1, with 7 bases lining up with TRBD1. CDR3 length equals 13 residues. The ends lost 6 bases at V and 8 bases at J; junction bases unmatched: 12. Germline V lookup: CDR1 DFQATT, CDR2 SNEGSKA (reference sequence). The CDR3 reads CSARLGQGVEAFF. For the CDR3, the DNA is TGCAGTGCCCGACTGGGCCAGGGGGTAGAAGCTTTCTTT.

The chain recombines TRBV30 with TRBJ1-2; D is uncertain. The CDR3 consists of 12 residues. Germline V gene data show CDR1 as GTSNPN and CDR2 as SVGIG (reference sequence). The germline V and J ends were trimmed by 2 bases and 7 bases, with 11 bases remaining between them. The CDR3 reads CAWSIDVAGYTF. As DNA, the CDR3 is TGTGCCTGGAGTATCGACGTCGCTGGCTACACCTTC.

This clonotype was found once. The V gene is TRBV27, the J gene TRBJ2-3; maybe TRBD2 (6 bases). V was trimmed by 6 bases and J by 2 bases, leaving 12 bases between them. CDR3 size: 14 residues. Germline CDR1 reads MNHEY; CDR2 reads SMNVEV (reference sequence). The CDR3 sequence: CASRKGLVTDTQYF. In DNA form, the CDR3 reads TGTGCCAGCAGAAAGGGACTCGTCACAGATACGCAGTATTTT.

Relative to its sample, this clonotype is large. The V and J genes are TRBV10-3 and TRBJ2-5; possibly TRBD1 for D (6 bases). V lost 6 bases and J 4 bases, leaving 12 bases between the germline ends. The germline V gene encodes CDR1 ENHRY and CDR2 SYGVKD. The CDR3 is made up of 13 amino acids. The CDR3 protein is CAIRDRDSETQYF. The CDR3 DNA sequence: TGTGCCATCAGGGACAGAGACTCAGAGACCCAGTACTTC.

The gene calls are TRBV5-4 and TRBJ2-5; a weak D match, TRBD1 (6 bases). Germline loops: CDR1 SGHNT, CDR2 YYREEE (reference sequence). With 1 base removed from V and 5 bases from J, the gap between germline ends came to 12 bases. This CDR3 is built from 14 residues. In DNA form, the CDR3 reads TGTGCCAGCAGCTTGAGGACAGAAGGGGAGACCCAGTACTTC. Protein product: CASSLRTEGETQYF.

This clonotype was detected a few times. The CDR3 DNA is TGTGCCAGCAGCCTACACAGGGTCGACACTGAAGCTTTCTTT. Protein sequence: CASSLHRVDTEAFF. This chain links TRBV7-2 with TRBJ1-1, with D perhaps matching TRBD1 (6 bases). The germline gives CDR1 SGHTA, CDR2 FQGNSA. The V gene lost 5 bases and the J gene lost 3 bases, with 13 bases spanning the gap. The CDR3 consists of 14 residues.

V is TRBV11-1 and J is TRBJ1-1; TRBD1 is a possible D gene (6 bases). The V end was cut by 2 bases, the J end by 4 bases, with 14 bases between. In germline, CDR1 is SGHAT, CDR2 FQDESV (reference sequence). The CDR3 sequence is 15 residues long. The CDR3 here is CASSLFGGWGTEAFF. The CDR3 DNA is TGTGCCAGCAGCTTATTCGGGGGCTGGGGCACTGAAGCTTTCTTT.

A few counts support this clonotype. The chain uses TRBV20-1 and TRBJ2-3; 10 bases line up with TRBD2. CDR1 is DFQATT and CDR2 is SNEGSKA in the germline V gene (reference sequence). J lost 1 base, V lost 0 bases, and 1 base had no gene match. CDR3 length: 15 amino acids. DNA for the CDR3: TGCAGTGCTAGAGATACTAGCGGGGGCACAGATACGCAGTATTTT. As protein: CSARDTSGGTDTQYF.

This clonotype was seen more than once but under ten times. This chain connects TRBV20-1 to TRBJ2-3; D might be TRBD2 (5 bases). CDR1 is DFQATT and CDR2 is SNEGSKA in the germline V gene (reference sequence). CDR3 size: 14 residues. V was shortened by 6 bases and J by 0 bases, with 13 bases between the two germline ends. The CDR3 sequence: CSAEDGESTDTQYF. The CDR3 bases are TGCAGTGCCGAGGACGGGGAAAGCACAGATACGCAGTATTTT.

V is TRBV4-1 and J is TRBJ2-5, with D hard to call. CDR1 and CDR2 (germline): MGHRA, YSYEKL. This CDR3 has 16 residues. Trimming left V 0 bases short and J 2 bases short, with 13 bases between. The CDR3 is CASSQEVGSTQETQYF. The CDR3 bases are TGCGCCAGCAGCCAAGAAGTTGGCTCGACGCAAGAGACCCAGTACTTC.